This T cell receptor (beta chain) originates from a study of human T cells and chemical hapten exposure. TCRdb itself ran the 5' RACE reads through MiXCR, one entry per CDR3 protein. This table holds roughly 81,000 distinct CDR3 sequences, approximately 16% found once. The V gene lost 8 bases and the J gene lost 6 bases, with 17 bases spanning the gap. CDR1 is SNHLY, CDR2 FYNNEI, per germline. The CDR3 is 14 amino acids. Unfractionated whole blood was the source of the extracted total RNA. The source of this sequence is a female donor in good health. The chain recombines TRBV2 with TRBJ1-5; D might be TRBD1 (6 bases). The chain's CDR3 is CASVGESGVQPQHF. The CDR3, as DNA: TGTGCCAGCGTGGGGGAGTCAGGGGTTCAGCCCCAGCATTTT.